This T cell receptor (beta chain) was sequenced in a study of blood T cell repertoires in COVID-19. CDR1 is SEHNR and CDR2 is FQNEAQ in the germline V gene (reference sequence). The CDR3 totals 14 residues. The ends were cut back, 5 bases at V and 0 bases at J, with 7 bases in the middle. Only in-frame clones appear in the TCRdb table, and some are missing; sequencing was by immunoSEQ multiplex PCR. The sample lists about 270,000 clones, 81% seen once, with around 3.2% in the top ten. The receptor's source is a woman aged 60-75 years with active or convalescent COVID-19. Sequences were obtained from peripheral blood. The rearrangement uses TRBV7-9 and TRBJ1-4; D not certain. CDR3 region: CASSDLATNEKLFF. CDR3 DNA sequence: TGTGCCAGCAGCGATCTAGCAACTAATGAAAAACTGTTTTTT.